Below are 11 T cell receptor beta chains sequenced from a single sample in a study of blood T cell repertoires in COVID-19. Produced via immunoSEQ multiplex PCR; TCRdb's table is partial and in-frame only. This table has about 220,000 clones, around 75% appearing once. Sequencing input: peripheral blood. The receptors derive from a human donor in a cohort sampled during active COVID-19.

This clone has at least ten counts. This chain uses TRBV19 with TRBJ2-7; the D is unclear. Germline-derived CDR1 and CDR2 are LNHDA and SQIVND (reference sequence). Trimming pared 2 bases from V and 6 bases from J, leaving 14 bases between. CDR3 length: 14 residues. CDR3 coding DNA: TGTGCCAGTAGTATAAATGCAGATCCTTTCGAGCAGTACTTC. Translating gives CASSINADPFEQYF.

The chain joins TRBV30 to TRBJ2-5; D may be TRBD2 (6 bases). The CDR3 extends over 17 amino acids. The germline gives CDR1 GTSNPN, CDR2 SVGIG (reference sequence). With 2 bases removed from V and 6 bases from J, the gap between germline ends came to 25 bases. In DNA form, the CDR3 reads TGTGCCTGGAGTTCTAGAACCCAACCGGGAGTGAGGAAGACCCAGTACTTC. Amino acids: CAWSSRTQPGVRKTQYF.

The genes are TRBV28 and TRBJ2-7, with TRBD2 matching over 7 bases. The CDR3 covers 14 residues. Germline CDR1 reads MDHEN; CDR2 reads SYDVKM. After removal of 4 bases from V and 0 bases from J, the junction contained 3 bases not matched to a gene. The CDR3 protein is CASSSGGHSYEQYF. The CDR3 DNA reads TGTGCCAGCAGTTCGGGAGGCCACTCCTACGAGCAGTACTTC. Full variable domain (rest looked up from reference TRBV28 and TRBJ2-7): DVKVTQSSRYLVKRTGEKVFLECVQDMDHENMFWYRQDPGLGLRLIYFSYDVKMKEKGDIPEGYSVSREKKERFSLILESASTNQTSMYLCASSSGGHSYEQYFGPGTRLTVT.

This clone was seen a few times. The gene calls are TRBV3-1 (or the pseudogene TRBV3-2) and TRBJ2-5; no firm D call. The CDR3 runs 16 residues. Germline V gene lookup returns CDR1 LGHDT and CDR2 YNNKEL (reference sequence). With 1 base removed from V and 0 bases from J, the gap between germline ends came to 12 bases. The CDR3 nucleotides read TGTGCCAGCAGCCAAGGAGAGACATTGTACCAAGAGACCCAGTACTTC. Encoded protein: CASSQGETLYQETQYF.

This clone has just a few counts. This rearrangement joins TRBV28 to TRBJ1-6; TRBD1 agrees at 8 bases. The V gene's germline CDR1 is MDHEN and CDR2 SYDVKM. The trim removed 5 bases at V and 5 bases at J, leaving 11 bases unmatched. The CDR3 is 17 residues long. In DNA form, the CDR3 reads TGTGCCAGCAGTGGCCCAGGACAGGGAGGGAATAATTCACCCCTCCACTTT. Protein sequence: CASSGPGQGGNNSPLHF.

This sequence joins TRBV5-1 and TRBJ2-6; 8 nucleotides line up with TRBD1. The CDR3 consists of 15 residues. Per germline, CDR1 SGHRS and CDR2 YFSETQ. The J segment lost 2 bases and the V segment lost 6 bases, leaving 4 bases of the junction unmatched. This chain's CDR3 is CASTKTGAGANVLTF. The CDR3 DNA reads as TGCGCCAGCACCAAGACAGGGGCTGGGGCCAACGTCCTGACTTTC. The full variable domain, rest sourced from reference TRBV5-1 and TRBJ2-6, is KAGVTQTPRYLIKTRGQQVTLSCSPISGHRSVSWYQQTPGQGLQFLFEYFSETQRNKGNFPGRFSGRQFSNSRSEMNVSTLELGDSALYLCASTKTGAGANVLTFGAGSRLTVL.

The chain is built from TRBV27 and TRBJ1-5; D unresolved. V gave up 5 bases and J gave up 4 bases, with 24 bases separating them. The CDR3 runs 18 residues. Germline V gives CDR1 MNHEY, CDR2 SMNVEV (reference sequence). The CDR3 spells CASSPRGWLRGQNQPQHF. CDR3 bases: TGTGCCAGCAGTCCCCGGGGTTGGTTGCGTGGGCAAAATCAGCCCCAGCATTTT.

This clone was counted once. The chain couples TRBV14 to TRBJ2-7, with 7 bases aligning to TRBD1. V was pared by 1 base and J by 0 bases, with 3 bases of the junction left unmatched. This CDR3 has 15 residues. Germline assignment: CDR1 SGHDN and CDR2 FVKESK. The CDR3 sequence is CASSQVWDSSYEQYF. CDR3 nucleotides: TGTGCCAGCAGCCAAGTGTGGGACAGCTCCTACGAGCAGTACTTC.

This clone counts as medium-sized (0.01 to 0.1%). V is TRBV27 and J is TRBJ2-1, with D possibly being TRBD2 (6 bases). CDR3 length: 14 residues. Germline V lookup: CDR1 MNHEY, CDR2 SMNVEV (reference sequence). Trimming removed 4 bases from V and 8 bases from J, with 15 bases in between. In DNA form, the CDR3 reads TGTGCCAGCAGTTCCCGGGACTCCCGAGATGAGCAGTTCTTC. Protein: CASSSRDSRDEQFF.

The rearrangement links TRBV5-1 to TRBJ1-2; 7 bases fit TRBD1. The length of the CDR3 is 14 residues. The V gene's germline CDR1 is SGHRS and CDR2 YFSETQ. With 2 bases clipped from V and 4 bases from J, the junction kept 5 bases outside the gene matches. Here the CDR3 reads CASSLGTVGYGYTF. CDR3 bases: TGCGCCAGCAGCTTAGGGACAGTGGGCTATGGCTACACCTTC. The variable domain in full, completed from reference TRBV5-1 and TRBJ1-2, reads KAGVTQTPRYLIKTRGQQVTLSCSPISGHRSVSWYQQTPGQGLQFLFEYFSETQRNKGNFPGRFSGRQFSNSRSEMNVSTLELGDSALYLCASSLGTVGYGYTFGSGTRLTVV.

The chain carries TRBV27 and TRBJ2-7, with 11 bases matching TRBD2. Trimming took 5 bases from V and 6 from J; bases not matched to a gene: 6. In germline, CDR1 is MNHEY, CDR2 SMNVEV (reference sequence). The CDR3 contains 14 residues. The CDR3 region is CASSPLAGEVEQYF. CDR3 DNA: TGTGCCAGCAGTCCACTAGCGGGAGAGGTCGAGCAGTACTTC.